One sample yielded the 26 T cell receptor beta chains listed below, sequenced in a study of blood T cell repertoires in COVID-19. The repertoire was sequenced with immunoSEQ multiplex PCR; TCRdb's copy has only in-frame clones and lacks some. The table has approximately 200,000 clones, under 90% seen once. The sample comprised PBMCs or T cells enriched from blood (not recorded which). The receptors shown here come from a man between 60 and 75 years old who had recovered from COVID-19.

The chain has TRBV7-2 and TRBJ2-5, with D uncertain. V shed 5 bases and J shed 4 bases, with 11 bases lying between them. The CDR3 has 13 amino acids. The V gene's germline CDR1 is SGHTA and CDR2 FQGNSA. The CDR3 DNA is TGTGCCAGCAGCACACGTAGCAGAGAGACCCAGTACTTC. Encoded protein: CASSTRSRETQYF.

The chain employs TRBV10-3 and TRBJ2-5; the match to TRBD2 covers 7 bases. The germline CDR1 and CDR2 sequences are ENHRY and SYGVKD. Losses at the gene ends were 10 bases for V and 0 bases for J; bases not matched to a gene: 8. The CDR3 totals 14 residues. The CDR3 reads CATRSGADQETQYF. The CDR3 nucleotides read TGTGCCACGAGGAGCGGGGCCGACCAAGAGACCCAGTACTTC.

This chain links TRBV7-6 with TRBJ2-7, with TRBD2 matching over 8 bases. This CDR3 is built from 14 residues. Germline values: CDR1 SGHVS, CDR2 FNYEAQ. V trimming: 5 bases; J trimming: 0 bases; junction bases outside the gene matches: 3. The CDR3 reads CASSPGLVSYEQYF. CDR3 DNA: TGTGCCAGCAGCCCGGGACTAGTCTCCTACGAGCAGTACTTC.

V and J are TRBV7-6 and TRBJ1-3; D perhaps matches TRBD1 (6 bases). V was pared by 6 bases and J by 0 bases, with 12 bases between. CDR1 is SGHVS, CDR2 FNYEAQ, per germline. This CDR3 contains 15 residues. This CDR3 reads CASSLVQGSGNTIYF. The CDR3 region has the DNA TGTGCCAGCAGTCTAGTACAGGGCTCTGGAAACACCATATATTTT.

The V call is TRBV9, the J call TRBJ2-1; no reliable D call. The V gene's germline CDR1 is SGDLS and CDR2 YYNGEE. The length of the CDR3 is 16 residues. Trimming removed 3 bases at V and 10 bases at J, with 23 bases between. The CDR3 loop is CASSDPATGVAREQFF. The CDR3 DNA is TGTGCCAGCAGCGACCCAGCGACGGGTGTAGCTAGAGAGCAGTTCTTC.

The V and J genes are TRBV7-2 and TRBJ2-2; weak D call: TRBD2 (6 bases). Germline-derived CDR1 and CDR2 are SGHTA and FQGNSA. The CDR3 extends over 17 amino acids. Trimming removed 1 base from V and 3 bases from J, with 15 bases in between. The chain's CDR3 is CASSLGRARSDTGELFF. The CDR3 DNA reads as TGTGCCAGCAGCTTAGGGAGGGCCCGGTCTGACACCGGGGAGCTGTTTTTT.

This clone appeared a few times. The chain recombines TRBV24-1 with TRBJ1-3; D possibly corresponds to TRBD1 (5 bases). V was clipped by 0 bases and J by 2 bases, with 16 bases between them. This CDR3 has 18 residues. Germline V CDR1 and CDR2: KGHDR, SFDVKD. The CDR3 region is CATSDLELARVTGNTIYF. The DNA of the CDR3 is TGTGCCACCAGTGATTTGGAGCTCGCCAGGGTGACTGGAAACACCATATATTTT.

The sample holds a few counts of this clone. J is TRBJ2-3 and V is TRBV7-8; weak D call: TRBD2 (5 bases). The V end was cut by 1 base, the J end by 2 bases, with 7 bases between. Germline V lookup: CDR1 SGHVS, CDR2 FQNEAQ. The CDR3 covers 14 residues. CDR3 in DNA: TGTGCCAGCAGCTTAGGAGGGAACACAGATACGCAGTATTTT. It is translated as CASSLGGNTDTQYF.

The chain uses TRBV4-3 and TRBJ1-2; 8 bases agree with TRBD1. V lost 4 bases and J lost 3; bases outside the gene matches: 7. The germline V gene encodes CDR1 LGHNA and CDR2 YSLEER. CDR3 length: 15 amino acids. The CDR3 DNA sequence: TGCGCCAGCAGCCGAAGGACAGGGACAGACTATGGCTACACCTTC. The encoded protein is CASSRRTGTDYGYTF.

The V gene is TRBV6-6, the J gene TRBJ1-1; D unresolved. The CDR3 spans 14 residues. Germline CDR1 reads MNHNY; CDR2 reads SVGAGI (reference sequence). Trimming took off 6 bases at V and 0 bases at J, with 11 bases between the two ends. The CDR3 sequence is CASRPSHMNTEAFF. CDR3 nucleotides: TGTGCCAGCAGACCCAGTCACATGAACACTGAAGCTTTCTTT.

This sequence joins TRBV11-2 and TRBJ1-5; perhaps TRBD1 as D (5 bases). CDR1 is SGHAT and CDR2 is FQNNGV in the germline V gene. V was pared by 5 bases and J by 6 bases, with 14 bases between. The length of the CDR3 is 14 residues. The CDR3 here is CASSLSGGGQPQHF. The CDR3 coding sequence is TGTGCCAGCAGCCTAAGCGGGGGGGGTCAGCCCCAGCATTTT.

The CDR3 region has the DNA TGTGCCAGTAGTGAAGGGTCGGGAACTGAAGCTTTCTTT. Translated: CASSEGSGTEAFF. The V gene is TRBV19, the J gene TRBJ1-1; D gene ambiguous. The V end was cut by 5 bases, the J end by 5 bases, with 12 bases between. There are 13 residues in the CDR3. Germline V gene data show CDR1 as LNHDA and CDR2 as SQIVND (reference sequence).

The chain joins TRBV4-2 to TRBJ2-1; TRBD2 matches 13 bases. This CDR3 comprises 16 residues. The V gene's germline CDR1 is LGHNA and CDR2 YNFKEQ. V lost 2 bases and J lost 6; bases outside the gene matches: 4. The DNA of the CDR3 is TGTGCCAGCAGCCAAACTAGCGGGGGGGCAGGCAATGAGCAGTTCTTC. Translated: CASSQTSGGAGNEQFF.

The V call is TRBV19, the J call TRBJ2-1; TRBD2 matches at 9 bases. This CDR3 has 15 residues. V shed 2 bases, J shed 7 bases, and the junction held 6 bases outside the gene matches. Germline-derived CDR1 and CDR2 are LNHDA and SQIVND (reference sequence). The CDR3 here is CASSIQAGGHNEQFF. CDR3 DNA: TGTGCCAGTAGTATACAGGCGGGGGGGCATAATGAGCAGTTCTTC.

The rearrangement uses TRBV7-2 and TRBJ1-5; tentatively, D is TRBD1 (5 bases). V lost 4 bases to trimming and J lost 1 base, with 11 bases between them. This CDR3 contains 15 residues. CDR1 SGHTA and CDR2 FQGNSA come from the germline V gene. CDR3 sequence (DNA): TGTGCCAGCAGCTGGGGGACTGGGAGCAATCAGCCCCAGCATTTT. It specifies CASSWGTGSNQPQHF.

This CDR3 reads CATRRDSGNTIYF. CDR3 nucleotide sequence: TGTGCCACCCGCAGGGACTCTGGAAACACCATATATTTT. The chain combines TRBV10-3 with TRBJ1-3; D may be TRBD1 (5 bases). The CDR3 is made up of 13 amino acids. With 10 bases removed from V and 0 bases from J, the gap between germline ends came to 10 bases. Germline CDR1 reads ENHRY; CDR2 reads SYGVKD.

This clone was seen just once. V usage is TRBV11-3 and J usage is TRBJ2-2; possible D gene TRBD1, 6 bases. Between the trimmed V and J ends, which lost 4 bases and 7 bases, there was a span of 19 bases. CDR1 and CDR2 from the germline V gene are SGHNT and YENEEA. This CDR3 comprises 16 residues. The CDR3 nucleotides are TGTGCCAGCAGCTGGGACAAGGATTCCAGGGGCGGGGAGCTGTTTTTT. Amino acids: CASSWDKDSRGGELFF.

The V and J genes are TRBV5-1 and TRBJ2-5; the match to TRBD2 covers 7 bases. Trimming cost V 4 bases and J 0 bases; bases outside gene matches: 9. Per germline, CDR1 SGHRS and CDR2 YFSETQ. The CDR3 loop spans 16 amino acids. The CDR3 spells CASSPGGLTYQETQYF. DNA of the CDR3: TGCGCCAGCAGCCCGGGGGGACTTACGTACCAAGAGACCCAGTACTTC.

Here the CDR3 DNA reads TGTGCCAGCAGCCCCCAGACAGGGAGCTACGAGCAGTACTTC. It codes for CASSPQTGSYEQYF. V and J are TRBV11-3 and TRBJ2-7, with TRBD1 identical over 7 bases. The ends lost 5 bases at V and 3 bases at J; junction bases unmatched: 7. Germline V gene lookup returns CDR1 SGHNT and CDR2 YENEEA. The CDR3 runs 14 residues.

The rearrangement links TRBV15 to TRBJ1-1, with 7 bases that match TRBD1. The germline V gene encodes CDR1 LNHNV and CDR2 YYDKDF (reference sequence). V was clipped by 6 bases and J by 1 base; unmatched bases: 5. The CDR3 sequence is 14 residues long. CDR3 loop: CATRTGSWNTEAFF. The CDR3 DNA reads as TGTGCCACCAGGACAGGGTCCTGGAACACTGAAGCTTTCTTT.

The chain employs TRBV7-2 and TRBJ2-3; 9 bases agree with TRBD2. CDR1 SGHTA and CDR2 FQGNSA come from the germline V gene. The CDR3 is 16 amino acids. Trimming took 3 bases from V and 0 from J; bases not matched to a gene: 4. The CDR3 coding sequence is TGTGCCAGCAGCTTGGGACTAGCATCTAGCACAGATACGCAGTATTTT. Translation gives CASSLGLASSTDTQYF.

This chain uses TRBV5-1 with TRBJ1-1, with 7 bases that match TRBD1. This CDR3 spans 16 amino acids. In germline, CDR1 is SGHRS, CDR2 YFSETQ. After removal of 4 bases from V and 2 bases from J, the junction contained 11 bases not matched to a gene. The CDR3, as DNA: TGCGCCAGCAGCGCCCGACAGGGTGTAGGAAACACTGAAGCTTTCTTT. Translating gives CASSARQGVGNTEAFF.

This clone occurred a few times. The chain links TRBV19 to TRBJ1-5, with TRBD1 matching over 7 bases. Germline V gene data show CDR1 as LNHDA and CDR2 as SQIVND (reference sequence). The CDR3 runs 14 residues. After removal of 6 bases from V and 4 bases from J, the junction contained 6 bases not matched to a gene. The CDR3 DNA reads TGTGCCAGTAGCAACCGGGACAGAAATCAGCCCCAGCATTTT. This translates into CASSNRDRNQPQHF.

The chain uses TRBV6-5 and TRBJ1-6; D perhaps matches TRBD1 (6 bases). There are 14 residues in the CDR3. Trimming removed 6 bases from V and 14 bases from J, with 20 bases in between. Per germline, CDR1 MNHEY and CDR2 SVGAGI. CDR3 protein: CASSSTRGSFTLHF. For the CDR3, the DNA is TGTGCCAGCAGCTCCACCAGGGGCTCCTTCACCCTCCACTTT.

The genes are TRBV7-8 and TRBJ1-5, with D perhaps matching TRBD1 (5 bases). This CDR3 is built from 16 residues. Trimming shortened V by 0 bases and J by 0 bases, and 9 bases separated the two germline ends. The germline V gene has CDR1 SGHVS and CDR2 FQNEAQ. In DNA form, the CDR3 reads TGTGCCAGCAGCTTAGCACAGGATTATAGCAATCAGCCCCAGCATTTT. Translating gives CASSLAQDYSNQPQHF.

CDR3 bases: TGTGCCAGCAGCTGGACAGGGGCCCCCAATCAGCCCCAGCATTTT. Encoded protein: CASSWTGAPNQPQHF. The rearrangement uses TRBV5-5 and TRBJ1-5; 9 positions match TRBD1. Germline V gene lookup returns CDR1 SGHKS and CDR2 YYEKEE (reference sequence). This CDR3 region has 15 residues. J was trimmed by 3 bases and V by 3 bases; bases with no gene match: 4.